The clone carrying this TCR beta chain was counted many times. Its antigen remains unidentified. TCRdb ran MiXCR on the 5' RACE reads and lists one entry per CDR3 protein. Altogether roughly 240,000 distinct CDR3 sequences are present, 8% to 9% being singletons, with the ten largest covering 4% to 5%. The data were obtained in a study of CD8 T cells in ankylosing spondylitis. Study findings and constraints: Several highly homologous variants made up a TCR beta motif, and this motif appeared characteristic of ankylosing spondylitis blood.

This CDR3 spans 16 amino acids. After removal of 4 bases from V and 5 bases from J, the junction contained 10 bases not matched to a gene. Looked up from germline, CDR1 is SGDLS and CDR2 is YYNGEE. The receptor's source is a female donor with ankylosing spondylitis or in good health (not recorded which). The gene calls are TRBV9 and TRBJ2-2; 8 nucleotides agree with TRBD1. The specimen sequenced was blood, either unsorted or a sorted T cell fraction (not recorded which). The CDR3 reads CASSIRQGPGTGELFF. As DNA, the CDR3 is TGTGCCAGCAGCATAAGACAGGGGCCAGGGACCGGGGAGCTGTTTTTT.